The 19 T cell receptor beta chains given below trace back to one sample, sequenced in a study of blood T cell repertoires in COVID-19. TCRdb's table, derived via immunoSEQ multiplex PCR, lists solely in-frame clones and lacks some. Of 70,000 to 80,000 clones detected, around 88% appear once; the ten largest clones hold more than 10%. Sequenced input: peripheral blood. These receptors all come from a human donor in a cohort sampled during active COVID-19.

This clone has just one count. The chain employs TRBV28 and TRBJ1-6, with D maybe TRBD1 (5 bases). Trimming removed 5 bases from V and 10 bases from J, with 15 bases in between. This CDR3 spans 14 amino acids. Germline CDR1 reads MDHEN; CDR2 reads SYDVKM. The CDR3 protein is CASSRGGAGSPLHF. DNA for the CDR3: TGTGCCAGCAGTCGAGGAGGGGCCGGATCACCCCTCCACTTT. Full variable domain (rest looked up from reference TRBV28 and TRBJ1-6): DVKVTQSSRYLVKRTGEKVFLECVQDMDHENMFWYRQDPGLGLRLIYFSYDVKMKEKGDIPEGYSVSREKKERFSLILESASTNQTSMYLCASSRGGAGSPLHFGNGTRLTVT.

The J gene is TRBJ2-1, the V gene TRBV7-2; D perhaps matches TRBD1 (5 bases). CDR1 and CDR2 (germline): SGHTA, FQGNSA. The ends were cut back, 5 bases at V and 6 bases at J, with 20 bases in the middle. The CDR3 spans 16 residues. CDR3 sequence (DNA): TGTGCCAGCAGCCTTAGTCGCACAGGTAGGGGCAATGAGCAGTTCTTC. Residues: CASSLSRTGRGNEQFF.

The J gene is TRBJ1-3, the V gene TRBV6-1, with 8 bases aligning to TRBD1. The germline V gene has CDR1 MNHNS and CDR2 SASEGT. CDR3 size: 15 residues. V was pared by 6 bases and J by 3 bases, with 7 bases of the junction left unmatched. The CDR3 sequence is CASRSTQGGGNTIYF. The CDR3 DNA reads TGTGCCAGCAGGTCCACACAGGGGGGTGGAAACACCATATATTTT.

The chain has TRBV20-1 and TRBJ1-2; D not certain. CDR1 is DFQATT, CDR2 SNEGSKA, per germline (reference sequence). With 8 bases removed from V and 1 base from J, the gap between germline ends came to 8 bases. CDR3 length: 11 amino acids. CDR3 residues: CSTGVNYGYTF. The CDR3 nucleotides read TGCAGTACCGGAGTTAACTATGGCTACACCTTC.

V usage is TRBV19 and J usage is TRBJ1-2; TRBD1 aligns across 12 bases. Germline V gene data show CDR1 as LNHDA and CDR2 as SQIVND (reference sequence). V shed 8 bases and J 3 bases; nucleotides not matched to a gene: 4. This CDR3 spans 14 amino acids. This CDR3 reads CASCRDRGHYGYTF. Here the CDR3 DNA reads TGTGCCAGTTGCCGGGACAGGGGGCACTATGGCTACACCTTC.

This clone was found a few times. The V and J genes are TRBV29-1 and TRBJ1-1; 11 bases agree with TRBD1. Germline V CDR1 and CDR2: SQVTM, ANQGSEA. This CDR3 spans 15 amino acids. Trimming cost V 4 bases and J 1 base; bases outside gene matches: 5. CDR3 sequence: CSVGLDRGPNTEAFF. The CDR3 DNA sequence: TGCAGCGTTGGTCTGGACAGGGGGCCGAACACTGAAGCTTTCTTT.

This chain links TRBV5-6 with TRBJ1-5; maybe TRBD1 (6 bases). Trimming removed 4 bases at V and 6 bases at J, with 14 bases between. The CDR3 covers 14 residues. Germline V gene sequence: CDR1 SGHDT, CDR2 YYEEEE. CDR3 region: CASSTGTPLQPQHF. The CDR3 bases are TGTGCCAGCAGCACCGGGACACCTCTTCAGCCCCAGCATTTT.

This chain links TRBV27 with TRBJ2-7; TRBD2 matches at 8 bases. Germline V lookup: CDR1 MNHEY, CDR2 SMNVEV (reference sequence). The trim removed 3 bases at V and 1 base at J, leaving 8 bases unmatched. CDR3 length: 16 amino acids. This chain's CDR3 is CASSFSLGTRSYEQYF. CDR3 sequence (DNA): TGTGCCAGCAGTTTCTCCCTGGGGACTAGGTCCTACGAGCAGTACTTC.

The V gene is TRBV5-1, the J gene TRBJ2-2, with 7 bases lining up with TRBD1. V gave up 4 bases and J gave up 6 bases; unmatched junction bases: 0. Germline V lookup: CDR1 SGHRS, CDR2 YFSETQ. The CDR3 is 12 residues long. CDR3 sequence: CASSTGAGELFF. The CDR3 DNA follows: TGCGCCAGCAGCACAGGGGCCGGGGAGCTGTTTTTT.

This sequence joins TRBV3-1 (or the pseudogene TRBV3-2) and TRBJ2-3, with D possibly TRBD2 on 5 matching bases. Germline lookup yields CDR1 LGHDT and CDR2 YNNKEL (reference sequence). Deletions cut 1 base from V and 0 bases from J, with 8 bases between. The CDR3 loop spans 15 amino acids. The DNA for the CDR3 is TGTGCCAGCAGCCAAGCCGGGGAGAGCACAGATACGCAGTATTTT. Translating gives CASSQAGESTDTQYF.

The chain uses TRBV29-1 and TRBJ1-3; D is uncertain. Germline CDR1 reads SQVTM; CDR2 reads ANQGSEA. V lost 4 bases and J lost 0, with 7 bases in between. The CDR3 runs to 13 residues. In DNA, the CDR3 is TGCAGCGTTGTTCCAGTCTCTGGAAACACCATATATTTT. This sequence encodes CSVVPVSGNTIYF.

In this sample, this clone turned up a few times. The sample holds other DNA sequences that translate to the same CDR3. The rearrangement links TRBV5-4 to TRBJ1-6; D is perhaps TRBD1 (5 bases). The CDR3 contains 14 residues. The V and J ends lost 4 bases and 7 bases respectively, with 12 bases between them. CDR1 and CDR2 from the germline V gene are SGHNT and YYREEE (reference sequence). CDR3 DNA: TGTGCCAGCAGCCTAGACAGCGGGAATTCACCCCTCCACTTT. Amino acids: CASSLDSGNSPLHF.

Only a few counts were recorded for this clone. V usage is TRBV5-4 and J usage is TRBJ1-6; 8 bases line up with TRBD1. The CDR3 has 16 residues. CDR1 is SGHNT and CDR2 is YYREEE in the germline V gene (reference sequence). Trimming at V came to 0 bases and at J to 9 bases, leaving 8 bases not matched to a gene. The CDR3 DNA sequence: TGTGCCAGCAGCTTGGCCCTAGGACAGGGAAGTTCACCCCTCCACTTT. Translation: CASSLALGQGSSPLHF. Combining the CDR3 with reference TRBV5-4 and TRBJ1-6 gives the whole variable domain ETGVTQSPTHLIKTRGQQVTLRCSSQSGHNTVSWYQQALGQGPQFIFQYYREEENGRGNFPPRFSGLQFPNYSSELNVNALELDDSALYLCASSLALGQGSSPLHFGNGTRLTVT.

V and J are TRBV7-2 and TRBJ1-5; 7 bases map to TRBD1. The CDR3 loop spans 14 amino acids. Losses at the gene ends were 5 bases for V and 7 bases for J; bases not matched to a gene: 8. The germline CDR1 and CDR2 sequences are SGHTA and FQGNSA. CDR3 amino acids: CASSQTGFGQPQHF. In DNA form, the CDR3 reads TGTGCCAGCAGCCAGACAGGGTTTGGGCAGCCCCAGCATTTT.

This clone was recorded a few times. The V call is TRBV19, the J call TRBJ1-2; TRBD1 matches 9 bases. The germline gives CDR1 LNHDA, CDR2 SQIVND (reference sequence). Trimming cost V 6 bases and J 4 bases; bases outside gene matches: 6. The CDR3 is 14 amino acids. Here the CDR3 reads CASRDGQGTYGYTF. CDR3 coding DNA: TGTGCCAGTAGGGACGGACAGGGGACCTATGGCTACACCTTC.

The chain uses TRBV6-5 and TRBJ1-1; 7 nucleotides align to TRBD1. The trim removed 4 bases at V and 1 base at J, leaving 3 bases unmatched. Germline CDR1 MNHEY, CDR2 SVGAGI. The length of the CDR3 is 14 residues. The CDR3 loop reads CASSSRGPNTEAFF. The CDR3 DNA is TGTGCCAGCAGTTCAAGGGGGCCGAACACTGAAGCTTTCTTT.

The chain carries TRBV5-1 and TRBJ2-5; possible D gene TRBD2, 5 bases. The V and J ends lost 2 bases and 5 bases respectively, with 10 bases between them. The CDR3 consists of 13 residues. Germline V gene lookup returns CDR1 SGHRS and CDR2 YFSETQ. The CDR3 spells CASSFAGGETQYF. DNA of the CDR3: TGCGCCAGCAGCTTTGCGGGTGGGGAGACCCAGTACTTC.

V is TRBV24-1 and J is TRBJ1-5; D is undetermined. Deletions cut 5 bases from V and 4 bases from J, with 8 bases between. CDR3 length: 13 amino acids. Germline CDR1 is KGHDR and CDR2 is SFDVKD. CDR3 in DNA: TGTGCCACCAGTGTGGGCAGGAATCAGCCCCAGCATTTT. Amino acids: CATSVGRNQPQHF.

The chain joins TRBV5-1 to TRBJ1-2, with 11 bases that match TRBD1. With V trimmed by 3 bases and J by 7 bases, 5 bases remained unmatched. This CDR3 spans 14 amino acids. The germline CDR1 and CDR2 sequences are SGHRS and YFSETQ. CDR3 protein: CASSSGQGAGGYTF. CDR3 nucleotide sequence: TGCGCCAGCAGCTCCGGACAGGGGGCCGGTGGCTACACCTTC.